The 18 T cell receptor beta chains given below trace back to one sample, sequenced in a study of T cells after yellow fever vaccination. TCRdb used MiXCR to reprocess the 5' RACE reads, holding one entry per CDR3 protein. Of roughly 400,000 distinct CDR3 sequences in the sample, around 20% were seen once. The input for sequencing was PBMCs, taken before the yellow fever booster vaccination. These receptor sequences come from a man younger than 30 who received the YFV17D yellow fever vaccine.

This chain links TRBV25-1 with TRBJ2-2; no reliable D call. The germline CDR1 and CDR2 sequences are MGHDK and SYGVNS. The CDR3 runs 14 residues. Deletions cut 6 bases from V and 2 bases from J, with 10 bases between. CDR3 in DNA: TGTGCCAGCAGGGGATTCTTAAACACCGGGGAGCTGTTTTTT. Protein product: CASRGFLNTGELFF.

There are a few counts of this clonotype. This sequence joins TRBV4-3 and TRBJ2-7; D gene ambiguous. The CDR3 totals 15 residues. CDR1 is LGHNA, CDR2 YSLEER, per germline. V lost 3 bases to trimming and J lost 2 bases, with 14 bases between them. The CDR3 DNA follows: TGCGCCAGCAGCCATGATCCCGCACCGACCTACGAGCAGTACTTC. Translated, it gives CASSHDPAPTYEQYF.

This sequence joins TRBV5-6 and TRBJ2-1; TRBD1 is a possible D gene (6 bases). The CDR3 is 13 amino acids. Germline V lookup: CDR1 SGHDT, CDR2 YYEEEE. V gave up 2 bases and J gave up 7 bases, with 10 bases separating them. The CDR3 bases are TGTGCCAGCAGCTTTTCCAGGGGAAATGAGCAGTTCTTC. It codes for CASSFSRGNEQFF.

V and J are TRBV6-1 and TRBJ1-5; 9 nucleotides match TRBD1. The CDR3 has 17 amino acids. With V trimmed by 6 bases and J by 1 base, 10 bases remained unmatched. Germline CDR1 and CDR2: MNHNS and SASEGT. The CDR3 loop is CASSATGTGMSNQPQHF. The CDR3 coding sequence is TGTGCCAGCAGCGCCACCGGGACAGGGATGAGCAATCAGCCCCAGCATTTT.

The chain links TRBV11-2 to TRBJ2-2, with TRBD2 identical over 7 bases. CDR3 length: 16 amino acids. The V segment lost 1 base and the J segment 6 bases; nucleotides outside the gene matches: 8. Per germline, CDR1 SGHAT and CDR2 FQNNGV. The CDR3 sequence: CASSLGQRGLSGELFF. Written as DNA, the CDR3 is TGTGCCAGCAGCTTAGGTCAGCGGGGATTGTCCGGGGAGCTGTTTTTT. Drawing the rest from reference TRBV11-2 and TRBJ2-2, the complete variable domain is EAGVAQSPRYKIIEKRQSVAFWCNPISGHATLYWYQQILGQGPKLLIQFQNNGVVDDSQLPKDRFSAERLKGVDSTLKIQPAKLEDSAVYLCASSLGQRGLSGELFFGEGSRLTVL.

This clonotype was counted a few times. The DNA of the CDR3 is TGTGCCAGCAGCCAAGATCCCGGCACCGGGGAGCTGTTTTTT. Encoded protein: CASSQDPGTGELFF. The rearrangement joins TRBV4-2 to TRBJ2-2, with D unclear. The CDR3 has 14 residues. The V end was cut by 0 bases, the J end by 4 bases, with 6 bases between. The germline gives CDR1 LGHNA, CDR2 YNFKEQ.

The sample holds a few counts of this clonotype. This chain links TRBV10-3 with TRBJ2-1; D gene ambiguous. V was trimmed by 0 bases and J by 4 bases, leaving 7 bases between them. Germline V gene data show CDR1 as ENHRY and CDR2 as SYGVKD. The CDR3 totals 14 residues. The CDR3 DNA follows: TGTGCCATCAGTGAGTCGAACGGATACAATGAGCAGTTCTTC. Encoded protein: CAISESNGYNEQFF.

There are many counts of this clonotype. V is TRBV6-1 and J is TRBJ2-6; D is undetermined. The V and J ends lost 2 bases and 2 bases respectively, with 4 bases between them. The CDR3 extends over 14 amino acids. Germline V gene sequence: CDR1 MNHNS, CDR2 SASEGT. The CDR3 protein is CASSELAGANVLTF. CDR3 nucleotide sequence: TGTGCCAGCAGTGAACTAGCTGGGGCCAACGTCCTGACTTTC.

This clonotype has a handful of counts. This chain uses TRBV12-3 or TRBV12-4 with TRBJ1-3; TRBD1 is a possible D gene (6 bases). Trimming stripped 5 bases from V and 2 bases from J, with 13 bases between. This CDR3 has 15 residues. DNA for the CDR3: TGTGCCAGCAGTACCCGGACAGCTGCTGGAAACACCATATATTTT. It specifies CASSTRTAAGNTIYF.

The chain carries TRBV4-1 and TRBJ1-4; D not certain. Looked up from germline, CDR1 is MGHRA and CDR2 is YSYEKL. This CDR3 region has 13 residues. Trimming took off 1 base at V and 8 bases at J, with 8 bases between the two ends. Here the CDR3 DNA reads TGCGCCAGCAGCCAAGCTCCAAGGGAAAAACTGTTTTTT. Amino acid sequence: CASSQAPREKLFF.

This chain joins TRBV6-4 and TRBJ1-2; D may be TRBD1 (6 bases). CDR3 length: 16 residues. The V end lost 5 bases, the J end lost 0 bases, and 16 bases lay between the germline ends. From germline, CDR1 is MRHNA and CDR2 SNTAGT. The CDR3 sequence: CASSQQGNQANYGYTF. The CDR3 coding sequence is TGTGCCAGCAGTCAACAGGGAAACCAAGCTAACTATGGCTACACCTTC.

This clonotype appeared a few times. The chain links TRBV25-1 to TRBJ1-6; D uncertain. Trimming removed 2 bases at V and 9 bases at J, with 8 bases between. The CDR3 is made up of 13 amino acids. CDR1 is MGHDK, CDR2 SYGVNS, per germline. In nucleotides, the CDR3 is TGTGCCAGCAGTGAAGGGTACGCTTCACCCCTCCACTTT. Translated: CASSEGYASPLHF.

This clonotype was seen more than once but under ten times. The rearrangement joins TRBV6-5 to TRBJ2-5, with a tentative D call TRBD2 (5 bases). The germline CDR1 and CDR2 sequences are MNHEY and SVGAGI. The V end was cut by 6 bases, the J end by 5 bases, with 19 bases between. The CDR3 has 15 amino acids. CDR3 coding DNA: TGTGCCAGCAGCCCCAAGGTGGCCCGGAGGGAGACCCAGTACTTC. This translates into CASSPKVARRETQYF.

V and J are TRBV6-2 or TRBV6-3 and TRBJ1-1; no reliable D call. Trimming took off 0 bases at V and 3 bases at J, with 11 bases between the two ends. The germline CDR1 and CDR2 sequences are MNHEY and SVGEGT. The CDR3 is made up of 15 amino acids. CDR3 DNA sequence: TGTGCCAGCAGTTACTCGAGCACCCTCGACACTGAAGCTTTCTTT. Protein sequence: CASSYSSTLDTEAFF.

There are many counts of this clonotype. The gene calls are TRBV10-3 and TRBJ2-7; D is undetermined. In germline, CDR1 is ENHRY, CDR2 SYGVKD. The V gene lost 3 bases and the J gene lost 6 bases, with 9 bases spanning the gap. This CDR3 comprises 12 residues. The CDR3 protein is CAISEVGSEQYF. Here the CDR3 DNA reads TGTGCCATCAGTGAAGTGGGTAGCGAGCAGTACTTC.

The chain carries TRBV4-3 and TRBJ2-1; D possibly corresponds to TRBD2 (6 bases). V was shortened by 0 bases and J by 0 bases, with 12 bases between the two germline ends. Germline assignment: CDR1 LGHNA and CDR2 YSLEER. CDR3 size: 17 residues. The CDR3 loop is CASSQDGRGSSYNEQFF. The CDR3 DNA reads as TGCGCCAGCAGCCAAGATGGACGGGGGAGCTCCTACAATGAGCAGTTCTTC.

The chain carries TRBV12-3 or TRBV12-4 and TRBJ2-3, with a possible D match to TRBD1 (5 bases). V lost 6 bases and J 4 bases, leaving 8 bases between the germline ends. CDR3 length: 12 amino acids. The CDR3 loop reads CASRLTADTQYF. The CDR3 bases are TGTGCCAGCAGACTGACAGCAGATACGCAGTATTTT.

Only a few counts were recorded for this clonotype. V gene TRBV7-9 combines with J gene TRBJ2-1; tentative D call: TRBD2 (5 bases). This CDR3 comprises 16 residues. Germline V gene sequence: CDR1 SEHNR, CDR2 FQNEAQ (reference sequence). Trimming pared 4 bases from V and 3 bases from J, leaving 16 bases between. CDR3 sequence: CASSSTDGIHYNEQFF. CDR3 sequence (DNA): TGTGCCAGCAGCTCCACGGACGGGATACACTACAATGAGCAGTTCTTC.